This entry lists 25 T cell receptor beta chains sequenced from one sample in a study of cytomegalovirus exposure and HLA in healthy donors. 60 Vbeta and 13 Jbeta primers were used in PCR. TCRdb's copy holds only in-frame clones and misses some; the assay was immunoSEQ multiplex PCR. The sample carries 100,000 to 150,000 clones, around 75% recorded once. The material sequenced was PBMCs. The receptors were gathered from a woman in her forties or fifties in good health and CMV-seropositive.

CDR3 coding DNA: TGCGCCAGCAGCTTGGTATTAACAGGGGCCTTCACTGAAGCTTTCTTT. It encodes CASSLVLTGAFTEAFF. The chain uses TRBV5-1 and TRBJ1-1; 7 bases line up with TRBD1. Germline CDR1 is SGHRS and CDR2 is YFSETQ. V trimming: 0 bases; J trimming: 4 bases; junction bases outside the gene matches: 9. The CDR3 spans 16 residues.

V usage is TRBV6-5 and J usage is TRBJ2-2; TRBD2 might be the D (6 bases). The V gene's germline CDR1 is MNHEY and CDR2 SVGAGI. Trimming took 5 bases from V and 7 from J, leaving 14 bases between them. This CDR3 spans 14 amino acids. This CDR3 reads CASSRGSYLGELFF. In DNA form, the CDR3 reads TGTGCCAGCAGTCGGGGGTCTTATCTCGGGGAGCTGTTTTTT.

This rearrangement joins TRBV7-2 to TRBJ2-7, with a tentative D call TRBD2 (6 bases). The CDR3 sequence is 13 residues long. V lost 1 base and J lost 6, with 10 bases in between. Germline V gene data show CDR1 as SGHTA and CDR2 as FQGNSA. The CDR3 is CASSLGRRGEQYF. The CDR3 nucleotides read TGTGCCAGCAGCTTAGGGAGGAGGGGCGAGCAGTACTTC.

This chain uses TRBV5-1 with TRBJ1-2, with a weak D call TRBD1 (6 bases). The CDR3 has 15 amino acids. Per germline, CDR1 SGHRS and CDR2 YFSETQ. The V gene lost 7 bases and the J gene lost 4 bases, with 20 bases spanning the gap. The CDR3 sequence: CASQGIGEGGYGYTF. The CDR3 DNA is TGCGCCAGCCAGGGGATAGGAGAAGGAGGCTATGGCTACACCTTC.

The CDR3 DNA sequence: TGTGCCACCAAGGACTTCAGGGGGAACTACGAGCAGTACTTC. This codes for CATKDFRGNYEQYF. The V gene is TRBV27, the J gene TRBJ2-7; TRBD1 agrees at 7 bases. The J segment lost 3 bases and the V segment lost 10 bases, leaving 12 bases of the junction unmatched. The CDR3 has 14 residues. Looked up from germline, CDR1 is MNHEY and CDR2 is SMNVEV (reference sequence).

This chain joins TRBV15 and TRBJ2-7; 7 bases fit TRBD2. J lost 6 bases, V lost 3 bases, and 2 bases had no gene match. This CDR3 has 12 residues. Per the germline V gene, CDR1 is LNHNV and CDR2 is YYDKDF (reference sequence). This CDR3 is CATSRGGSEQYF. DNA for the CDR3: TGTGCCACCAGCAGGGGCGGGAGCGAGCAGTACTTC.

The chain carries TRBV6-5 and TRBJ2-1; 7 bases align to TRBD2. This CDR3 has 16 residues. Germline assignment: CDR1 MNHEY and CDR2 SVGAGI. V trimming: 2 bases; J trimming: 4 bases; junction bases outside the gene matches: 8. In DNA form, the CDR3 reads TGTGCCAGCAGTTACCTCCGGTCGGGGGGTTACAATGAGCAGTTCTTC. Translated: CASSYLRSGGYNEQFF.

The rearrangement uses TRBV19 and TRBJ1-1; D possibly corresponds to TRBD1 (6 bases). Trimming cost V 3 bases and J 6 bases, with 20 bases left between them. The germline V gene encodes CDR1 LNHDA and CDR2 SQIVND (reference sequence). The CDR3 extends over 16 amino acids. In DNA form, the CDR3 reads TGTGCCAGTAGTATTGTTCCGCCGACAGGCCTGTCTGAAGCTTTCTTT. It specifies CASSIVPPTGLSEAFF.

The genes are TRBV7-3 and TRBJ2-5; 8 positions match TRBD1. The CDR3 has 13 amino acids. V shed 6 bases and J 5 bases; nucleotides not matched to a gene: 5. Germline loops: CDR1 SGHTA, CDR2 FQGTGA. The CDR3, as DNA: TGTGCCAGCAGTTCGGACAGGGAGGAGACCCAGTACTTC. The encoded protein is CASSSDREETQYF.

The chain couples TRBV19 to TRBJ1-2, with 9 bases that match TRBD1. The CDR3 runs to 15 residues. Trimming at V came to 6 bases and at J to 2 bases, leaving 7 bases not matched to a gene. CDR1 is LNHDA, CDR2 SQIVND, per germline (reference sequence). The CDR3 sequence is CASRSGTGKNYGYTF. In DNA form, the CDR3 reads TGTGCCAGTAGATCGGGGACAGGGAAGAACTATGGCTACACCTTC.

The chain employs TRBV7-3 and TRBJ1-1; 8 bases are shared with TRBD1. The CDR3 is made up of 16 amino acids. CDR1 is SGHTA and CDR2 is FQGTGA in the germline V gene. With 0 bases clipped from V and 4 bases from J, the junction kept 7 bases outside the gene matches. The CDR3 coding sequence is TGTGCCAGCAGCTTAACGGATGGACAGGGAAGCACTGAAGCTTTCTTT. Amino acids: CASSLTDGQGSTEAFF. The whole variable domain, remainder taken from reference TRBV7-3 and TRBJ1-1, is GAGVSQTPSNKVTEKGKYVELRCDPISGHTALYWYRQSLGQGPEFLIYFQGTGAADDSGLPNDRFFAVRPEGSVSTLKIQRTERGDSAVYLCASSLTDGQGSTEAFFGQGTRLTVV.

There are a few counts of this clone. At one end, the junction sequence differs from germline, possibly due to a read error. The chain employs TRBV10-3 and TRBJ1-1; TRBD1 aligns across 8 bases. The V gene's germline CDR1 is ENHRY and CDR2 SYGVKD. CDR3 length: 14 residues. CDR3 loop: CASSGDRRNTEAFF. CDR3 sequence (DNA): TGTGCCAGCAGTGGGGACAGGAGGAACACTGAAGCTTTCTTT.

CDR3 amino acids: CASSSGLSEQYF. Here the CDR3 DNA reads TGTGCCAGCAGCTCGGGACTTTCCGAGCAGTACTTC. The rearrangement links TRBV7-9 to TRBJ2-7; maybe TRBD2 (6 bases). V dropped 4 bases and J dropped 6 bases, with 10 bases sitting between them. CDR1 is SEHNR and CDR2 is FQNEAQ in the germline V gene (reference sequence). This CDR3 comprises 12 residues.

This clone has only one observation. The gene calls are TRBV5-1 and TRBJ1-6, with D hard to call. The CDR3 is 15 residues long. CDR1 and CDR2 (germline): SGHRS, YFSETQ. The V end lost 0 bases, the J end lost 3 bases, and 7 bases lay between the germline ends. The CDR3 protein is CASSLDRHYNSPLHF. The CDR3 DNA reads TGCGCCAGCAGCTTGGACCGACACTATAATTCACCCCTCCACTTT.

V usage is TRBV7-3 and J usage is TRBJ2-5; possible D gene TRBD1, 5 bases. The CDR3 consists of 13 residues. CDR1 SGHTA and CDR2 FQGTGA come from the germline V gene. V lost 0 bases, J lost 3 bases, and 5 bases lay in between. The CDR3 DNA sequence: TGTGCCAGCAGCTTAACCAGGGAAGAGACCCAGTACTTC. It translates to CASSLTREETQYF.

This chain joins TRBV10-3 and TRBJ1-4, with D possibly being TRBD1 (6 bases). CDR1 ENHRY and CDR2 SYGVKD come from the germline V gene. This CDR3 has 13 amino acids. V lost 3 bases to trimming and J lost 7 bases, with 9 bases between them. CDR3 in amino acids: CAISDGGPEKLFF. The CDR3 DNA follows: TGTGCCATCAGTGATGGGGGCCCTGAAAAACTGTTTTTT.

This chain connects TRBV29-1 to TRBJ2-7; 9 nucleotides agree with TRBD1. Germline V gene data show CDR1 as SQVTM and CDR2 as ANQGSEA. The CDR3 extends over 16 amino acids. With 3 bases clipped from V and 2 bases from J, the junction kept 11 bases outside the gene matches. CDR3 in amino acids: CSVEGPGQGLPYEQYF. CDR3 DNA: TGCAGCGTTGAGGGGCCGGGACAGGGTCTACCCTACGAGCAGTACTTC.

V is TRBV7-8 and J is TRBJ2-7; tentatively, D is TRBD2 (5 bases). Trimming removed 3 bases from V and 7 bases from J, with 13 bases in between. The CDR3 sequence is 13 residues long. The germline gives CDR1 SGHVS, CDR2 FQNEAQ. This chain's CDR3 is CASSFLLTGEQYF. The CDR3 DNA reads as TGTGCCAGCAGCTTCCTCCTTACGGGGGAGCAGTACTTC.

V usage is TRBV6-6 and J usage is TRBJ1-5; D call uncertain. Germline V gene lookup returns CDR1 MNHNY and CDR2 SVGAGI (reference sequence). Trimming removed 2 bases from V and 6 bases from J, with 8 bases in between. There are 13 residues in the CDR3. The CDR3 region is CASSYAQVQPQHF. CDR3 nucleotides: TGTGCCAGCAGTTACGCTCAGGTTCAGCCCCAGCATTTT.

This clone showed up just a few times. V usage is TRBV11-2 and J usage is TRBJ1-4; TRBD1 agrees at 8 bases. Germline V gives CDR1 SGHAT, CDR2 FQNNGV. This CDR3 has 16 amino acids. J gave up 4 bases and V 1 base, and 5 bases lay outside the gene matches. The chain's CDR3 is CASSLGGRGRNEKLFF. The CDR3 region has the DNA TGTGCCAGCAGCTTAGGGGGCAGGGGGCGTAATGAAAAACTGTTTTTT.

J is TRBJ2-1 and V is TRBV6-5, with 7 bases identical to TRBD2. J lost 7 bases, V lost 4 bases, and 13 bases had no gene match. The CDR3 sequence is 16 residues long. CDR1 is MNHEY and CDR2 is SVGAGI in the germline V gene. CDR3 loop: CASSSTSADSWNEQFF. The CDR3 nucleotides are TGTGCCAGCAGTTCAACTAGCGCCGATTCGTGGAATGAGCAGTTCTTC.

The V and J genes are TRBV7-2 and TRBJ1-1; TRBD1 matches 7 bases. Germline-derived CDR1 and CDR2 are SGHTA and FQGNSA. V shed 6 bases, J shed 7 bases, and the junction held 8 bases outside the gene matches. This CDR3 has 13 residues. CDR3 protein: CASSRQAGGEAFF. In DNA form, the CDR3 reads TGTGCCAGCAGTAGACAGGCAGGGGGTGAAGCTTTCTTT.

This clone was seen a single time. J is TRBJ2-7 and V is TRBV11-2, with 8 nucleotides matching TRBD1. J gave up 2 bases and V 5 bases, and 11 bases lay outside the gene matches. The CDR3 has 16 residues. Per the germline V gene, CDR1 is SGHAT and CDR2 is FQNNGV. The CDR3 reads CASSQLAGTGAYEQYF. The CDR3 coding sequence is TGTGCCAGCAGCCAACTCGCCGGGACAGGAGCCTACGAGCAGTACTTC.

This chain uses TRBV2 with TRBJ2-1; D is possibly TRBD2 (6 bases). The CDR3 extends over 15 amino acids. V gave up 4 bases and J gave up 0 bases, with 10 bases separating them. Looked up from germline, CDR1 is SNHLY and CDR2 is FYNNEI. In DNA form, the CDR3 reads TGTGCCAGCAGTGCCCGTAGCGGCTCCTACAATGAGCAGTTCTTC. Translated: CASSARSGSYNEQFF.

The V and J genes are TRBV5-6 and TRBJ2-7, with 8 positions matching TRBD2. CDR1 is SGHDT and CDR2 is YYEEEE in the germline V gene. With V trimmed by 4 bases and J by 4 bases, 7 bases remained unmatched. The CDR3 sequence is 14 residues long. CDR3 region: CASSQLGRGYEQYF. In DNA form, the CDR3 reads TGTGCCAGCAGCCAACTCGGGAGGGGATACGAGCAGTACTTC.